This passage covers 21 T cell receptor beta chains from one sample sequenced in a study of T cell responses to AZD1222 COVID-19 vaccine. The method was immunoSEQ multiplex PCR; TCRdb's version includes in-frame clones alone and lacks a portion of them. This sample has about 78,000 clones, with over 75% found just once. Sample: peripheral blood, taken 28 days after the second AZD1222 dose. The receptors were sampled from an adult who received the AZD1222 COVID-19 vaccine.

DNA of the CDR3: TGTGCCAGCAGCGTCATCCAGAACAATGAGCAGTTCTTC. This codes for CASSVIQNNEQFF. The J gene is TRBJ2-1, the V gene TRBV9; no firm D call. Trimming pared 2 bases from V and 5 bases from J, leaving 8 bases between. Germline V CDR1 and CDR2: SGDLS, YYNGEE. The CDR3 runs 13 residues. Full variable domain (rest looked up from reference TRBV9 and TRBJ2-1): DSGVTQTPKHLITATGQRVTLRCSPRSGDLSVYWYQQSLDQGLQFLIQYYNGEERAKGNILERFSAQQFPDLHSELNLSSLELGDSALYFCASSVIQNNEQFFGPGTRLTVL.

The rearrangement uses TRBV5-1 and TRBJ1-3, with D hard to call. CDR1 is SGHRS, CDR2 YFSETQ, per germline. This CDR3 is built from 15 residues. Trimming left V 3 bases short and J 8 bases short, with 18 bases between. The CDR3 loop is CASSSGGFRADTIYF. CDR3 bases: TGCGCCAGCAGCTCAGGCGGGTTTAGGGCGGACACCATATATTTT.

The chain is built from TRBV4-1 and TRBJ2-3; 12 bases agree with TRBD2. The J segment lost 0 bases and the V segment lost 3 bases, leaving 10 bases of the junction unmatched. Germline loops: CDR1 MGHRA, CDR2 YSYEKL. There are 19 residues in the CDR3. The CDR3 loop reads CASSQTWTSGNPSTDTQYF. DNA for the CDR3: TGCGCCAGCAGCCAGACCTGGACTAGCGGGAACCCTAGCACAGATACGCAGTATTTT.

V usage is TRBV19 and J usage is TRBJ2-1; 9 nucleotides align to TRBD1. After removal of 5 bases from V and 2 bases from J, the junction contained 10 bases not matched to a gene. CDR3 length equals 17 residues. The germline V gene encodes CDR1 LNHDA and CDR2 SQIVND (reference sequence). CDR3 sequence: CASSPPSWDRAYNEQFF. DNA of the CDR3: TGTGCCAGTAGTCCGCCTTCCTGGGACAGGGCCTACAATGAGCAGTTCTTC.

The rearrangement uses TRBV5-4 and TRBJ1-6; D possibly corresponds to TRBD1 (5 bases). The CDR3 covers 15 residues. Germline V lookup: CDR1 SGHNT, CDR2 YYREEE (reference sequence). Trimming pared 4 bases from V and 5 bases from J, leaving 13 bases between. The CDR3 sequence is CASSPGGGNNSPLHF. CDR3 in DNA: TGTGCCAGCAGCCCGGGGGGAGGGAATAATTCACCCCTCCACTTT.

The chain combines TRBV29-1 with TRBJ2-3; perhaps TRBD1 as D (6 bases). V gave up 3 bases and J gave up 0 bases, with 22 bases separating them. The CDR3 runs to 18 residues. CDR1 SQVTM and CDR2 ANQGSEA come from the germline V gene. The CDR3 spells CSVEGIRTALLSTDTQYF. Written as DNA, the CDR3 is TGCAGCGTTGAGGGGATAAGGACAGCACTTCTTAGCACAGATACGCAGTATTTT.

The chain recombines TRBV4-2 with TRBJ1-4, with 8 bases matching TRBD1. Germline V gene sequence: CDR1 LGHNA, CDR2 YNFKEQ. J gave up 4 bases and V 2 bases, and 12 bases lay outside the gene matches. This CDR3 is built from 18 residues. The CDR3 bases are TGTGCCAGCAGCCAATTTGGGGGGGTGGGACAGGATAATGAAAAACTGTTTTTT. Protein: CASSQFGGVGQDNEKLFF.

This sequence joins TRBV27 and TRBJ2-3; D possibly corresponds to TRBD2 (5 bases). The CDR3 is made up of 13 amino acids. Germline CDR1 is MNHEY and CDR2 is SMNVEV (reference sequence). Between the trimmed V and J ends, which lost 2 bases and 8 bases, there was a span of 11 bases. Here the CDR3 DNA reads TGTGCCAGCAGTTTAGGGCGAGAGGGTACGCAGTATTTT. Its protein product is CASSLGREGTQYF.

In this sample, this clone turned up once. The chain links TRBV6-5 to TRBJ1-1; D not resolved. CDR1 and CDR2 from the germline V gene are MNHEY and SVGAGI. Trimming pared 9 bases from V and 7 bases from J, leaving 15 bases between. This CDR3 is 12 amino acids long. DNA for the CDR3: TGTGCCAGTAAATATATGAATGGTGAAGCTTTCTTT. It yields the protein CASKYMNGEAFF.

This chain links TRBV5-1 with TRBJ2-4; 10 bases agree with TRBD1. The V and J ends lost 3 bases and 8 bases, in that order; junction bases with no gene match: 8. The CDR3 sequence is 15 residues long. The germline gives CDR1 SGHRS, CDR2 YFSETQ. As DNA, the CDR3 is TGCGCCAGCAGCTCCTCCGGGACAGGGGCGGACATTCAGTACTTC. Protein: CASSSSGTGADIQYF.

The V and J genes are TRBV4-1 and TRBJ1-4; TRBD1 matches 10 bases. This CDR3 is built from 17 residues. With 4 bases clipped from V and 8 bases from J, the junction kept 13 bases outside the gene matches. Germline V CDR1 and CDR2: MGHRA, YSYEKL. The CDR3: CASSPLDRGEEREKLFF. As DNA, the CDR3 is TGCGCCAGCAGCCCACTGGACAGGGGGGAAGAGCGGGAAAAACTGTTTTTT.

The chain links TRBV2 to TRBJ1-2; the D gene is possibly TRBD1 (6 bases). The CDR3 runs 15 residues. In germline, CDR1 is SNHLY, CDR2 FYNNEI. Trimming stripped 6 bases from V and 5 bases from J, with 19 bases between. The CDR3: CASRETGFMSYGYTF. CDR3 nucleotide sequence: TGTGCCAGCAGGGAAACAGGGTTTATGTCATATGGCTACACCTTC.

The CDR3 DNA reads as TGCGCCAGCAGCTCGCAACCTGGACAGCAAGAGACCCAGTACTTC. It translates to CASSSQPGQQETQYF. The J gene is TRBJ2-5, the V gene TRBV5-1; a possible D gene is TRBD1 (6 bases). This CDR3 spans 15 amino acids. Per germline, CDR1 SGHRS and CDR2 YFSETQ. V was pared by 3 bases and J by 2 bases, with 14 bases between. Filled out from reference TRBV5-1 and TRBJ2-5, the complete variable domain reads KAGVTQTPRYLIKTRGQQVTLSCSPISGHRSVSWYQQTPGQGLQFLFEYFSETQRNKGNFPGRFSGRQFSNSRSEMNVSTLELGDSALYLCASSSQPGQQETQYFGPGTRLLVL.

V and J are TRBV19 and TRBJ1-3; TRBD1 aligns across 8 bases. The V gene end was trimmed by 8 bases and the J gene end by 8 bases; junction bases not matched to a gene: 14. The germline gives CDR1 LNHDA, CDR2 SQIVND (reference sequence). The CDR3 covers 15 residues. The CDR3 bases are TGTGCCAGTCGTTTACTCGGACAGGGAACACACACCATATATTTT. Amino acid sequence: CASRLLGQGTHTIYF.

The gene calls are TRBV12-3 or TRBV12-4 and TRBJ1-1; no reliable D call. This CDR3 region has 11 residues. The V and J ends lost 5 bases and 11 bases respectively, with 12 bases between them. CDR3 bases: TGTGCCAGCAGTCTCGGAGATAGGGCTTTCTTT. Its translation: CASSLGDRAFF.

The rearrangement uses TRBV27 and TRBJ2-1; D is possibly TRBD2 (5 bases). CDR3 length: 11 residues. V was trimmed by 3 bases and J by 12 bases, leaving 9 bases between them. Germline assignment: CDR1 MNHEY and CDR2 SMNVEV (reference sequence). CDR3 region: CASSFLARQFF. CDR3 DNA sequence: TGTGCCAGCAGTTTTCTAGCCAGGCAGTTCTTC.

V and J are TRBV24-1 and TRBJ1-1, with a weak D call TRBD1 (5 bases). This CDR3 is 14 amino acids long. The ends were cut back, 7 bases at V and 5 bases at J, with 16 bases in the middle. Germline CDR1 and CDR2: KGHDR and SFDVKD. The CDR3 reads CATRSGSFKTEAFF. CDR3 sequence (DNA): TGTGCCACCAGATCAGGGAGTTTTAAAACTGAAGCTTTCTTT.

Details on this clone: The junction departs from germline at one end; a sequencing error may be responsible. This rearrangement joins TRBV11-3 to TRBJ1-5; D call uncertain. There are 14 residues in the CDR3. CDR1 SGHNT and CDR2 YENEEA come from the germline V gene. CDR3 nucleotide sequence: TGTGCCAGCAGCCTAGAACCGGGCGATCAGCCCCAGCATTTT. Its protein is CASSLEPGDQPQHF. Full variable domain (rest looked up from reference TRBV11-3 and TRBJ1-5): EAGVVQSPRYKIIEKKQPVAFWCNPISGHNTLYWYLQNLGQGPELLIRYENEEAVDDSQLPKDRFSAERLKGVDSTLKIQPAELGDSAVYLCASSLEPGDQPQHFGDGTRLSIL.

V is TRBV4-1 and J is TRBJ1-6, with D possibly TRBD1 on 6 matching bases. Trimming cost V 0 bases and J 7 bases, with 16 bases left between them. The germline V gene encodes CDR1 MGHRA and CDR2 YSYEKL. The CDR3 covers 17 residues. The CDR3 sequence is CASSQDPAAGVNSPLHF. In DNA form, the CDR3 reads TGCGCCAGCAGCCAAGATCCGGCGGCAGGGGTAAATTCACCCCTCCACTTT.

The rearrangement links TRBV2 to TRBJ1-1; unclear D gene. V was trimmed by 3 bases and J by 4 bases, leaving 6 bases between them. The CDR3 totals 12 residues. Germline V gene lookup returns CDR1 SNHLY and CDR2 FYNNEI. CDR3 sequence reads: CASSESGTEAFF. The DNA of the CDR3 is TGTGCCAGCAGTGAGAGTGGCACTGAAGCTTTCTTT.

The rearrangement uses TRBV24-1 and TRBJ1-1; D not certain. Germline CDR1 is KGHDR and CDR2 is SFDVKD. The CDR3 has 11 residues. V was trimmed by 3 bases and J by 6 bases, leaving 4 bases between them. CDR3 region: CATSDEAEAFF. The CDR3 nucleotides read TGTGCCACCAGTGATGAGGCTGAAGCTTTCTTT.